The 7 T cell receptor beta chains in this list originate from one sample, sequenced in a study of high-grade serous ovarian cancer treatment subgroups. The tumor samples were collected prior to definitive surgery or chemotherapy. Generated by immunoSEQ multiplex PCR, the TCRdb table keeps only in-frame clones and is missing some. The sample contains about 5,200 clones, 55% to 75% of which appear only once. Material for sequencing was tumor tissue. The receptors originated from a human donor with high-grade serous ovarian cancer.

J is TRBJ1-2 and V is TRBV27, with D unclear. V dropped 5 bases and J dropped 3 bases, with 10 bases sitting between them. The germline gives CDR1 MNHEY, CDR2 SMNVEV (reference sequence). CDR3 length: 13 amino acids. The CDR3 sequence is CASSPSGYYGYTF. The DNA of the CDR3 is TGTGCCAGCAGTCCCTCAGGATACTATGGCTACACCTTC.

This clone is a singleton in its sample. Within the sample, other DNA sequences also encode this same CDR3. The chain carries TRBV6-1 and TRBJ2-7, with 9 bases lining up with TRBD1. Losses at the gene ends were 1 base for V and 4 bases for J; bases not matched to a gene: 5. In germline, CDR1 is MNHNS, CDR2 SASEGT. CDR3 size: 15 residues. The CDR3 sequence: CASSEGGTGPYEQYV. The CDR3 nucleotides read TGTGCCAGCAGTGAAGGTGGGACAGGGCCTTACGAGCAGTACGTC.

The chain is built from TRBV7-9 and TRBJ1-2, with 9 bases lining up with TRBD1. Germline CDR1 reads SEHNR; CDR2 reads FQNEAQ (reference sequence). The CDR3 length is 15 residues. V shed 5 bases and J 7 bases; nucleotides not matched to a gene: 11. In nucleotides, the CDR3 is TGTGCCAGCAGCCCCCCCGGACAGGGGACGGGTGGCTACACCTTC. This codes for CASSPPGQGTGGYTF. The whole variable domain, filled in from reference TRBV7-9 and TRBJ1-2, reads DTGVSQNPRHKITKRGQNVTFRCDPISEHNRLYWYRQTLGQGPEFLTYFQNEAQLEKSRLLSDRFSAERPKGSFSTLEIQRTEQGDSAMYLCASSPPGQGTGGYTFGSGTRLTVV.

The chain recombines TRBV25-1 with TRBJ2-5; the match to TRBD2 covers 8 bases. J gave up 4 bases and V 9 bases, and 10 bases lay outside the gene matches. This CDR3 region has 14 residues. The V gene's germline CDR1 is MGHDK and CDR2 SYGVNS. The DNA of the CDR3 is TGTGCCAGTCACCCGGGAGGGGGAGGAGAGACCCAGTACTTC. Translating gives CASHPGGGGETQYF.

The J gene is TRBJ1-1, the V gene TRBV27; D remains unclear. Germline V lookup: CDR1 MNHEY, CDR2 SMNVEV (reference sequence). The CDR3 has 13 residues. Trimming took off 5 bases at V and 4 bases at J, with 11 bases between the two ends. The CDR3 loop reads CASSHMGVTEAFF. DNA for the CDR3: TGTGCCAGCAGTCACATGGGAGTCACTGAAGCTTTCTTT.

This clone was counted between two and nine times. This chain links TRBV5-1 with TRBJ2-1, with a tentative D call TRBD2 (6 bases). Germline loops: CDR1 SGHRS, CDR2 YFSETQ. CDR3 length equals 15 residues. The ends were cut back, 4 bases at V and 5 bases at J, with 16 bases in the middle. The DNA of the CDR3 is TGCGCCAGCAGCCCGGGACTCCCGGTCGACAATGAGCAGTTCTTC. Translation: CASSPGLPVDNEQFF.

This clone was seen only a few times. For the CDR3, the DNA is TGTGCCAGCAGGACAGGAGGTCAGCCCCAGCATTTT. This encodes CASRTGGQPQHF. The chain has TRBV28 and TRBJ1-5; D possibly corresponds to TRBD1 (6 bases). This CDR3 has 12 amino acids. Germline CDR1 is MDHEN and CDR2 is SYDVKM. V was shortened by 6 bases and J by 6 bases, with 9 bases between the two germline ends.